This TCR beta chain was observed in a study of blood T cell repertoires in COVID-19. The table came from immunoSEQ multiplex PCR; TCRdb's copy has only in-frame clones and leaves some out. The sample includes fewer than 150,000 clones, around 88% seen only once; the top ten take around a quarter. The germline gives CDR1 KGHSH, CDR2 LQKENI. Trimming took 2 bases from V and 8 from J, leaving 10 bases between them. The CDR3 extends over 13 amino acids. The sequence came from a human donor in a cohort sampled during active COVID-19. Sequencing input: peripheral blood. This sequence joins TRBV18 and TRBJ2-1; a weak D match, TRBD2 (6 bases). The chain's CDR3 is CASSPTGGDEQFF. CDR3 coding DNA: TGTGCCAGCTCACCAACCGGGGGTGATGAGCAGTTCTTC.